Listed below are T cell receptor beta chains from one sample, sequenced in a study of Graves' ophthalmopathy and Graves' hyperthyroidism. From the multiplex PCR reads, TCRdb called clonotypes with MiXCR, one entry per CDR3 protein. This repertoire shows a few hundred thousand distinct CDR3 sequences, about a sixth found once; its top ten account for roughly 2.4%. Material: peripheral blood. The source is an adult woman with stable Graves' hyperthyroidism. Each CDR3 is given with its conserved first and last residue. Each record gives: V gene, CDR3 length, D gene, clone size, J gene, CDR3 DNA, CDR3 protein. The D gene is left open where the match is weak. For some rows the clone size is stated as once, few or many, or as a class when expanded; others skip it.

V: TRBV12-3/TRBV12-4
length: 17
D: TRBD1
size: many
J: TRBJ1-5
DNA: TGTGCCAGCAGCCAGAACACAGGGGCGCAGCCCCATCAGCCCCAGCATTTT
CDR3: CASSQNTGAQPHQPQHF

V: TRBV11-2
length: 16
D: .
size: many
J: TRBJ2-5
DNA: TGTGCCAGCAGCGAAGCAGGGACAACGGAACAAGAGACCCAGTACTTC
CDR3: CASSEAGTTEQETQYF

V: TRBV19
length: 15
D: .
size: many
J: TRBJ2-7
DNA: TGTGCCAGTAGTATTTCGGCCAGGGTTGCCTACGAGCAGTACTTC
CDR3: CASSISARVAYEQYF

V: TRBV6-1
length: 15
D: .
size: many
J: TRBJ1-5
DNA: TGTGCCAGCAGTCGAAAGCCGGGCCTCAATCAGCCCCAGCATTTT
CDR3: CASSRKPGLNQPQHF

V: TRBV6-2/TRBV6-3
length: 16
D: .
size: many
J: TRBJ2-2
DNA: TGTGCCAGCAGTGTCGGTGGACATCATTACACCGGGGAGCTGTTTTTT
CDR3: CASSVGGHHYTGELFF

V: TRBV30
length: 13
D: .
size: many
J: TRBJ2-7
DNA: TGTGCCTGGAGTGAGGGAAATCCCCAGGAGCAGTACTTC
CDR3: CAWSEGNPQEQYF

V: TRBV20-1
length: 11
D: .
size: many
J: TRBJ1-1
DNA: TGCAGTGCAGGCAGGGGCACTGAAGCTTTCTTT
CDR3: CSAGRGTEAFF

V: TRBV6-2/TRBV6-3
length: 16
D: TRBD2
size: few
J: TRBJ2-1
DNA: TGTGCCAGCAGAGCAACTAGCGGGGCCTCCTACAATGAGCAGTTCTTC
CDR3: CASRATSGASYNEQFF

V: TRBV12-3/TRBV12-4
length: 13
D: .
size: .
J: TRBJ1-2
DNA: TGTGCCAGCAGGCCCTCGGTTACCTATGGCTACACCTTC
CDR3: CASRPSVTYGYTF

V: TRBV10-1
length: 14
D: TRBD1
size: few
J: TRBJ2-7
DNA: TGCGCCAGCAGTGACTCCGGGACAGGCTACGAGCAGTACTTC
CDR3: CASSDSGTGYEQYF

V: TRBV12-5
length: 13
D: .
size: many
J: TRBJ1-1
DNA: TGTGCTAGTGGTTCCCAGGGGAACACTGAAGCTTTCTTT
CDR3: CASGSQGNTEAFF

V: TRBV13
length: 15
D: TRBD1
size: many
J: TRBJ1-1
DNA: TGTGCCAGCACTAACCGGGACAGGGGTGGCACTGAAGCTTTCTTT
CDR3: CASTNRDRGGTEAFF

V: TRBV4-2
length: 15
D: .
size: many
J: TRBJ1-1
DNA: TGTGCCAGCAGCCAAGTTGGGGCGAGTTCCACTGAAGCTTTCTTT
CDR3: CASSQVGASSTEAFF

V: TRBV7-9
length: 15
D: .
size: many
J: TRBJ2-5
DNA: TGTGCCAGCAGCTTGCGGGGGCGGTCTCAAGAGACCCAGTACTTC
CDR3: CASSLRGRSQETQYF

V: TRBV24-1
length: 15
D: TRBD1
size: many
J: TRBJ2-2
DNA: TGTGCCACCAGCGACAGGGGGAGTCTCACCGGGGAGCTGTTTTTT
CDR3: CATSDRGSLTGELFF

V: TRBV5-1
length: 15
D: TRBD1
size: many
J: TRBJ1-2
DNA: TGCGCCAGCAGCTTCGAGGACAGGATTAACTATGGCTACACCTTC
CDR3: CASSFEDRINYGYTF

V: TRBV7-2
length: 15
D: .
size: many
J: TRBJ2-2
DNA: TGTGCCAGCAGCCCCGGGGGCTCGGCTGCCGGGGAGCTGTTTTTT
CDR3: CASSPGGSAAGELFF

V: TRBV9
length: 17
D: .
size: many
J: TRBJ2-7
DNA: TGTGCCAGCAGCGTAAATGATGTAGGTCGTGGGAGCTACGAGCAGTACTTC
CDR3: CASSVNDVGRGSYEQYF

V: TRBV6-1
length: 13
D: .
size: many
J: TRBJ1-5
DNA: TGTGCCAGCCGGGACCTCCCAAATCAGCCCCAGCATTTT
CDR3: CASRDLPNQPQHF

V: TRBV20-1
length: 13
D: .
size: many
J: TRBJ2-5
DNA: TGCAGTGCTAGCGACCAGGGGAGGGAGACCCAGTACTTC
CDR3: CSASDQGRETQYF

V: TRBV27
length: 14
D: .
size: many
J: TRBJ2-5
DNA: TGTGCCAGCAGTCCTCGGGCTAGCCAAGAGACCCAGTACTTC
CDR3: CASSPRASQETQYF

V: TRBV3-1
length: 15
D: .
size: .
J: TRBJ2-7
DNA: TGTGCCAGCACCTTTTGGGCAGGGAACTCCTTCGAGCAGTACTTC
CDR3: CASTFWAGNSFEQYF

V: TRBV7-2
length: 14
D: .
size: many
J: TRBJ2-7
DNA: TGTGCCAGCAGCTTAGGAGTTTCGGGTTACGAGCAGTACTTC
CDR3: CASSLGVSGYEQYF

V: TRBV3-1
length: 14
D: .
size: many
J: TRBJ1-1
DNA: TGTGCCAGCAGCCTGACACGGGGGAGCACTGAAGCTTTCTTT
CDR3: CASSLTRGSTEAFF

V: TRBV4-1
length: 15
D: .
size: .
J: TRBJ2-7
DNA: TGCGCCAGCAGCCAAGAGTCGGTAGCTGCCTACGAGCAGTACTTC
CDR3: CASSQESVAAYEQYF

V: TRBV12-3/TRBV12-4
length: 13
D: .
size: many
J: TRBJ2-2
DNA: TGTGCCAGCAGTTCCCGGGACACCGGGGAGCTGTTTTTT
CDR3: CASSSRDTGELFF

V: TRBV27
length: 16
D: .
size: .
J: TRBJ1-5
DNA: TGTGCCAGCAGTTTATCCCGTGATGGGACCTATCAGCCCCAGCATTTT
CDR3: CASSLSRDGTYQPQHF

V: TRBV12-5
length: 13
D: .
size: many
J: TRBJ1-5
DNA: TGTGCTAGTGGAGCTAGGGAGAATCAGCCCCAGCATTTT
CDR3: CASGARENQPQHF

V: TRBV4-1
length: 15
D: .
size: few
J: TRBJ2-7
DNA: TGCGCCAGCAGCCAAGATCGCAGCGGTGTCTACGAGCAGTACTTC
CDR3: CASSQDRSGVYEQYF

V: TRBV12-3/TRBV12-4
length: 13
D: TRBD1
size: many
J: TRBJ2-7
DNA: TGTGCCAGCAGTGAGACAGGGGGTTACGAGCAGTACTTC
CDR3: CASSETGGYEQYF

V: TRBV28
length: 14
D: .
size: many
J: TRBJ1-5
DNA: TGTGCCAGCAGTTTTGAGGCAGGGGCCATCCCCCAGCATTTT
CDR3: CASSFEAGAIPQHF

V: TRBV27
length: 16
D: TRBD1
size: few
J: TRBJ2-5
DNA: TGTGCCAGCAAAAGGTGGACAGGGAGACGCCAAGAGACCCAGTACTTC
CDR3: CASKRWTGRRQETQYF

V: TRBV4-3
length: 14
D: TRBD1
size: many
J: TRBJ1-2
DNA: TGCGCCAGCAGCCCGGACAGGGTGGGCTATGGCTACACCTTC
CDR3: CASSPDRVGYGYTF

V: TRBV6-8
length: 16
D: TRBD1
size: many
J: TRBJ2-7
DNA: TGTGCCAGCAGTGCCATAGGGACAGGGAAGGAGAACGAGCAGTACTTC
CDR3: CASSAIGTGKENEQYF

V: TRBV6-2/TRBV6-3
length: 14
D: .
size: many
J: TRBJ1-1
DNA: TGTGCCAGCAGCCAACGGACGGCGTGGGCTGAAGCTTTCTTT
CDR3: CASSQRTAWAEAFF

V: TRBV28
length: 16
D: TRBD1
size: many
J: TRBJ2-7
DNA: TGTGCCAGCAGTCCTCGGACAGGGGAAAACTCCTACGAGCAGTACTTC
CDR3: CASSPRTGENSYEQYF

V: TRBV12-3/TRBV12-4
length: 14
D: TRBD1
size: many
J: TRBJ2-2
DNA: TGTGCCAGCAGGTGGACAGGCGGGCTCCGGGAGCTGTTTTTT
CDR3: CASRWTGGLRELFF

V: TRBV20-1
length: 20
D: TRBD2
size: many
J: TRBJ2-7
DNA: TGCAGTGCTAGAGATGGCGGGAAGTTGGCCGCCGGGACTAGATCCTACGAGCAGTACTTC
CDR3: CSARDGGKLAAGTRSYEQYF

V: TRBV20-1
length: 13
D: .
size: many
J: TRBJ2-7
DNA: TGCAGTGCTAGAGTCGGCCTGAAGTACGAGCAGTACTTC
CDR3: CSARVGLKYEQYF

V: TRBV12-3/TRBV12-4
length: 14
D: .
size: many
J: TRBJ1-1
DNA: TGTGCCAGCAGCGCATCTGGGGGGATCACTGAAGCTTTCTTT
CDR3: CASSASGGITEAFF

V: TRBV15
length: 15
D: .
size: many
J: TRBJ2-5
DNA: TGTGCCACCAGCAGAGATGGAGAGTCTCGGGAGACCCAGTACTTC
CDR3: CATSRDGESRETQYF

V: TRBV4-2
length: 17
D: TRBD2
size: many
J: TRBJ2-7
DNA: TGTGCCAGCAGCCAAGTACGGGGATCGGGAGGGGCCACCGAGCAGTACTTC
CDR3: CASSQVRGSGGATEQYF

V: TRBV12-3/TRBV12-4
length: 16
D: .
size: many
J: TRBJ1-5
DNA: TGTGCCAGCAGTTTTGTTCTAGGGAGTCCCAATCAGCCCCAGCATTTT
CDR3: CASSFVLGSPNQPQHF

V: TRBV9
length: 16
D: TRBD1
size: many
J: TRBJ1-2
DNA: TGTGCCAGCAGCGCCGTGACAGGGCGGGTCGACTATGGCTACACCTTC
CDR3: CASSAVTGRVDYGYTF

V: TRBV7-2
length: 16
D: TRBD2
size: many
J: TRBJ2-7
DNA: TGTGCCAGCAGTACAGCCCGCGGGAGTACCTACTACGAGCAGTACTTC
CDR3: CASSTARGSTYYEQYF

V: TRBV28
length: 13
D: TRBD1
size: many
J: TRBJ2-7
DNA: TGTGCCAGCAGCGACGGGACAGACTACGAGCAGTACTTC
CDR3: CASSDGTDYEQYF

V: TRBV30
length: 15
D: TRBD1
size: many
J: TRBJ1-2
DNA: TGTGCCTGGAGTGTCCCGGGACAGGGAAACTATGGCTACACCTTC
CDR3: CAWSVPGQGNYGYTF

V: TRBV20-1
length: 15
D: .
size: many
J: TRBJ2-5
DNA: TGCAGTGCTAGAGATTTAGATTGGGGTCAAGAGACCCAGTACTTC
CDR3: CSARDLDWGQETQYF

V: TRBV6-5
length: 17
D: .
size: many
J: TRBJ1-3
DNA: TGTGCCAGCAGTTACTCTGGTTACATACCCTCTGGAAACACCATATATTTT
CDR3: CASSYSGYIPSGNTIYF

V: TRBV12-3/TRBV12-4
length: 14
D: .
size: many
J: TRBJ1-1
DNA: TGTGCCAGCAGTTTAGCAACCCTGGACACTGAAGCTTTCTTT
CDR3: CASSLATLDTEAFF

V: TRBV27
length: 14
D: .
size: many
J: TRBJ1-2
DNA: TGTGCCAGCAGCCCCGGTGTGGGGAACTATGGCTACACCTTC
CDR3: CASSPGVGNYGYTF

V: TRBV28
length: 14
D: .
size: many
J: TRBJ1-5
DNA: TGTGCCAGCAGTCCACCGGGGGGGGGGCAGCCCCAGCATTTT
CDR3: CASSPPGGGQPQHF

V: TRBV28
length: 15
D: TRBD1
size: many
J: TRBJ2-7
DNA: TGTGCCAGCAGATCAGAGGGGGCCCGATACTACGAGCAGTACTTC
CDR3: CASRSEGARYYEQYF

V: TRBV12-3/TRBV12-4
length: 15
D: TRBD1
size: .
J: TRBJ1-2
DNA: TGTGCCAGCAGCCTATCGGACAGGGCGAACTATGGCTACACCTTC
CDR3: CASSLSDRANYGYTF

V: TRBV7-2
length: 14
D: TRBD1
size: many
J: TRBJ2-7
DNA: TGTGCCAGCAGCTTTGTAAAGGGGGCCCACGAGCAGTACTTC
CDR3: CASSFVKGAHEQYF